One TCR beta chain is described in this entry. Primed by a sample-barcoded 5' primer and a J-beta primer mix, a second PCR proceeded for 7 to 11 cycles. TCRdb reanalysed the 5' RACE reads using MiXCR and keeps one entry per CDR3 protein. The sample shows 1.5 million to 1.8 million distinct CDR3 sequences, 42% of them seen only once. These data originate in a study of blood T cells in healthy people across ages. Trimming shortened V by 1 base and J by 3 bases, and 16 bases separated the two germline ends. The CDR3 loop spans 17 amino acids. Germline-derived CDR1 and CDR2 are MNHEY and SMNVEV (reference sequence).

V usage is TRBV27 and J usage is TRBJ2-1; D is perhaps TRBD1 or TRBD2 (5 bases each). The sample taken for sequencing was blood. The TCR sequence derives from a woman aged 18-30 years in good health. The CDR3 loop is CASSLYFGGKGYNEQFF. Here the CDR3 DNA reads TGTGCCAGCAGTTTATATTTTGGGGGAAAGGGCTACAATGAGCAGTTCTTC.